The T cell receptor (beta chain) described here comes from a study of T-cell reconstitution after alpha-beta-depleted transplantation in children. Overall study findings and caveats: When one year had passed after transplant, most T-cell counts and diversity came from newly produced T cells. Reported findings indicate that, about two months after transplant, alpha-beta T cells came from several hundred expanded clones, which were derived from non-depleted graft cells. TCRbeta diversity was high at day 60 in some patients (a result of surviving recipient T cells and thymic progenitors).

Unique molecular identifiers featured in how the TCRbeta library was prepared. A single record per CDR3 protein comes from TCRdb applying MiXCR to the PCR reads. The table includes hundreds of thousands of distinct CDR3 sequences, approximately 14% detected once. Comment on this clonotype: The antigen is not known.

Sequencing used PBMCs, obtained before TCRalphabeta/CD19-depleted stem cell transplant. The TCR sequence derives from a girl aged 2-10 years with congenital amegakaryocytic thrombocytopenia, due to receive a stem cell transplant.

The DNA for the CDR3 is TGTGCCAGCAGCTTGGGTTCTAGCGGAAAACGCCCCTACGAGCAGTACTTC. It yields the protein CASSLGSSGKRPYEQYF. The rearrangement links TRBV7-2 to TRBJ2-7; 7 bases match TRBD2. Looked up from germline, CDR1 is SGHTA and CDR2 is FQGNSA. The CDR3 loop spans 17 amino acids. V was clipped by 3 bases and J by 2 bases; unmatched bases: 13.